This is a list of T cell receptor beta chains from one sample in a study of technical replicates of blood from a handful of donors. Some clones are missing from TCRdb's copy, which holds only in-frame ones; the method was immunoSEQ multiplex PCR. The repertoire holds 60,000 to 85,000 clones, with approximately 93% as singletons. The sample consisted of T cells isolated from PBMCs. These receptors were taken from a human donor in good health. The CDR3 runs from the conserved cysteine through the conserved F or W. Fields, in order: J gene, clone size, V gene, D gene, CDR3 protein, CDR3 DNA. A D gene is named only where the DNA matches it firmly. Not all rows give a size; the values are once, few, many and, for expanded clones, a class.

>TRBJ1-4|NA|TRBV28|NA
CASSLAGWEKLFF
TGTGCCAGCAGTTTAGCAGGGTGGGAAAAACTGTTTTTT
>TRBJ2-1|NA|TRBV28|NA
CASRDYIEQFF
TGTGCCAGCAGAGACTACATCGAGCAGTTCTTC
>TRBJ2-2|NA|TRBV29-1|TRBD2
CSVPLSGRGTGELFF
TGCAGCGTGCCTTTAAGCGGGAGAGGTACCGGGGAGCTGTTTTTT
>TRBJ1-3|NA|TRBV29-1|NA
CSVSPQLSGNTIYF
TGCAGCGTTTCCCCACAGCTCTCTGGAAACACCATATATTTT
>TRBJ1-2|once|TRBV6-5|TRBD1
CASSPPDRRIHGYTF
TGTGCCAGCAGTCCTCCGGACAGGAGAATACATGGCTACACCTTC
>TRBJ2-7|NA|TRBV5-1|TRBD2
CASRQGLAVGGEQYF
TGCGCCAGCAGACAGGGACTAGCGGTGGGAGGGGAGCAGTACTTC
>TRBJ2-2|NA|TRBV9|TRBD2
CASSQKRTSFTGELFF
TGTGCCAGCAGCCAAAAACGGACTAGTTTTACCGGGGAGCTGTTTTTT
>TRBJ2-6|NA|TRBV5-1|NA
CASSFGQFISGANVLTF
TGCGCCAGCAGCTTTGGACAGTTCATCTCTGGGGCCAACGTCCTGACTTTC
>TRBJ2-2|NA|TRBV11-2|NA
CASSLISGELFF
TGTGCCAGCAGCCTTATCTCCGGGGAGCTGTTTTTT
>TRBJ1-1|NA|TRBV9|NA
CASSVAAGRQAEAFF
TGTGCCAGCAGCGTAGCTGCCGGTCGACAAGCTGAAGCTTTCTTT
>TRBJ2-1|NA|TRBV7-3|TRBD2
CASSQGRRELNEQFF
TGTGCCAGCAGTCAAGGTCGGCGGGAGCTGAATGAGCAGTTCTTC
>TRBJ2-7|NA|TRBV9|TRBD2
CASSVGGSDYEQYF
TGTGCCAGCAGCGTAGGCGGGAGCGACTACGAGCAGTACTTC
>TRBJ1-1|NA|TRBV7-9|NA
CASSLFDTEAFF
TGTGCCAGCAGCTTATTCGACACTGAAGCTTTCTTT
>TRBJ1-2|NA|TRBV2|NA
CASTVENYGYTF
TGTGCCAGCACCGTAGAAAACTATGGCTACACCTTC
>TRBJ2-1|NA|TRBV9|NA
CASSVQGRSSYNEQFF
TGTGCCAGCAGCGTACAGGGCAGGAGCTCCTACAATGAGCAGTTCTTC
>TRBJ1-1|NA|TRBV4-2|TRBD1
CASTPTGGFTEAFF
TGTGCCAGCACCCCGACAGGGGGTTTCACTGAAGCTTTCTTT
>TRBJ1-4|NA|TRBV25-1|NA
CASSDSGGIEKLFF
TGTGCCAGCAGTGACTCCGGGGGGATTGAAAAACTGTTTTTT
>TRBJ2-7|NA|TRBV6-6|TRBD2
CASRRSRESRYEQYF
TGTGCCAGCAGGAGGTCGCGGGAGTCTCGGTACGAGCAGTACTTC
>TRBJ1-4|NA|TRBV4-3|TRBD1
CASSQAHGTGEEKLFF
TGCGCCAGCAGCCAAGCACACGGGACAGGGGAGGAAAAACTGTTTTTT
>TRBJ2-1|once|TRBV9|NA
CASSPRVTGNEQFF
TGTGCCAGCAGCCCCAGGGTGACGGGCAATGAGCAGTTCTTC
>TRBJ2-5|NA|TRBV9|TRBD1
CASSFVDRGETQYF
TGTGCCAGCAGCTTCGTCGACAGGGGGGAGACCCAGTACTTC
>TRBJ2-3|NA|TRBV29-1|TRBD1
CSVEEGDRGITDTQYF
TGCAGCGTTGAAGAAGGGGACAGGGGAATAACAGATACGCAGTATTTT
>TRBJ1-1|NA|TRBV27|NA
CASSPGNTEAFF
TGTGCCAGCAGTCCCGGGAACACTGAAGCTTTCTTT
>TRBJ2-7|NA|TRBV5-1|NA
CASSFKGSYYEQYF
TGCGCCAGCAGCTTTAAGGGGTCCTACTACGAGCAGTACTTC
>TRBJ2-7|NA|TRBV29-1|NA
CSVEGSARGEQYF
TGCAGCGTTGAAGGGTCCGCTAGAGGCGAGCAGTACTTC
>TRBJ2-7|NA|TRBV27|TRBD2
CASSLRATTSGLVYEQYF
TGTGCCAGCAGTTTAAGAGCTACGACTAGCGGGCTAGTCTACGAGCAGTACTTC
>TRBJ1-5|NA|TRBV29-1|NA
CSVVGGTNQPQHF
TGCAGCGTTGTAGGCGGGACCAATCAGCCCCAGCATTTT
>TRBJ2-1|NA|TRBV13|NA
CASSGLQGPSYNEQFF
TGTGCCAGCAGCGGGTTGCAGGGCCCCTCATACAATGAGCAGTTCTTC
>TRBJ1-2|NA|TRBV29-1|NA
CSVGDREAGYTF
TGCAGCGTCGGAGACAGAGAGGCTGGCTACACCTTC
>TRBJ2-1|once|TRBV19|NA
CASSQVREYLYNEQFF
TGTGCCAGTAGTCAGGTACGGGAGTACCTATACAATGAGCAGTTCTTC
>TRBJ2-6|NA|TRBV2|NA
CASSGEQAGAGANVLTF
TGTGCCAGCAGCGGAGAACAGGCAGGGGCTGGGGCCAACGTCCTGACTTTC
>TRBJ1-2|NA|TRBV6-6|NA
CASSLYRLPNYGYTF
TGTGCCAGCAGTTTATACAGGCTCCCTAACTATGGCTACACCTTC
>TRBJ2-7|NA|TRBV6-6|TRBD2
CASSYVTSGGHEQYF
TGTGCCAGCAGTTACGTCACCTCGGGAGGCCACGAGCAGTACTTC
>TRBJ2-7|few|TRBV28|TRBD1
CASSTTGTGYYEQYF
TGTGCCAGCAGTACTACCGGGACAGGATACTACGAGCAGTACTTC
>TRBJ2-7|NA|TRBV27|NA
CASSGRDKTYEQYF
TGTGCCAGCAGTGGAAGGGACAAAACCTACGAGCAGTACTTC
>TRBJ2-5|NA|TRBV20-1|TRBD2
CGTRGGETQYF
TGCGGGACTAGGGGAGGGGAGACCCAGTACTTC
>TRBJ2-1|NA|TRBV5-4|NA
CASSKAGMSSYNEQFF
TGTGCCAGCAGCAAAGCGGGTATGAGCTCCTACAATGAGCAGTTCTTC
>TRBJ2-7|NA|TRBV11-2|TRBD2
CASSLFSASGTFYEQYF
TGTGCCAGCAGCTTATTCAGTGCTAGCGGGACTTTTTACGAGCAGTACTTC
>TRBJ2-7|NA|TRBV5-6|TRBD1
CASSFTGGADEQYF
TGTGCCAGCAGTTTCACAGGGGGCGCCGACGAGCAGTACTTC
>TRBJ2-3|NA|TRBV7-9|NA
CASEVETDTQYF
TGTGCCAGCGAGGTAGAGACAGATACGCAGTATTTT
>TRBJ2-2|once|TRBV14|NA
CASSQSRVRTGELFF
TGTGCCAGCAGCCAAAGCAGGGTACGGACCGGGGAGCTGTTTTTT
>TRBJ2-1|NA|TRBV30|TRBD1
CAWRRGLSFYNEQFF
TGTGCCTGGAGAAGGGGGCTCTCCTTCTACAATGAGCAGTTCTTC
>TRBJ1-3|few|TRBV2|NA
CASSGDTISGNTIYF
TGTGCCAGCAGTGGCGACACCATATCTGGAAACACCATATATTTT
>TRBJ1-2|NA|TRBV9|TRBD1
CASSPGRTGEGYTF
TGTGCCAGCAGCCCCGGCCGGACAGGGGAGGGCTACACCTTC
>TRBJ1-1|NA|TRBV5-3|NA
CARSGGAGIWNTEAFF
TGTGCCAGAAGCGGGGGAGCGGGAATATGGAACACTGAAGCTTTCTTT
>TRBJ1-5|once|TRBV27|TRBD1
CASSSSQGESNQPQHF
TGTGCCAGCAGTTCTAGCCAGGGGGAAAGCAATCAGCCCCAGCATTTT
>TRBJ2-1|NA|TRBV7-9|TRBD1
CASSLVTTGANEQFF
TGTGCCAGCAGCTTAGTAACCACAGGGGCCAATGAGCAGTTCTTC
>TRBJ1-1|NA|TRBV7-9|NA
CASSLERQSRGAEAFF
TGTGCCAGCAGCTTAGAGCGACAGTCCCGTGGCGCTGAAGCTTTCTTT
>TRBJ2-1|NA|TRBV28|NA
CAARRGPSSAYNEQFF
TGTGCCGCTCGGAGGGGGCCGTCCAGCGCCTACAATGAGCAGTTCTTC
>TRBJ2-5|NA|TRBV12-5|NA
CASGSANESQETQYF
TGTGCTAGTGGTTCCGCCAATGAGAGCCAAGAGACCCAGTACTTC
>TRBJ2-7|NA|TRBV5-8|NA
CASSFYRGAIYEQYF
TGTGCCAGCAGCTTTTATCGCGGCGCCATCTACGAGCAGTACTTC
>TRBJ2-3|NA|TRBV5-4|TRBD2
CASTLAGVDTQYF
TGTGCCAGCACGTTAGCGGGAGTAGATACGCAGTATTTT
>TRBJ1-4|once|TRBV6-4|TRBD1
CASSESRTGEKLFF
TGTGCCAGCAGTGAGAGCAGGACAGGGGAAAAACTGTTTTTT